Below, 8 T cell receptor beta chains from the same sample are listed, as sequenced in a study of HIV-infected patients and healthy controls. The repertoire came from unfractionated whole blood and reflected all unsorted peripheral T cells. About 480 ng RNA was reverse transcribed with alpha and beta constant-region primers. Separate chain-specific third strand synthesis with multiplexing indices produced the alpha and beta libraries. MiXCR, applied by TCRdb to the 5' RACE reads, yields one record per CDR3 protein. The sample contains over 15,000 distinct CDR3 sequences, around 5.5% of which appear only once. Specimen: blood. These receptors originate from an adult in good health.

This clonotype showed up just a few times. At one end the junction does not follow the germline gene, possibly because of a read error. The chain is built from TRBV27 and TRBJ2-3; a weak D match, TRBD1 (5 bases). Germline V gene lookup returns CDR1 MNHEY and CDR2 SMNVEV (reference sequence). This CDR3 is 15 amino acids long. The CDR3 region is CTSRPLPQGADTQYF. As DNA, the CDR3 is TGCACCAGCAGACCCCTCCCCCAGGGCGCAGATACGCAGTATTTT.

This clonotype was observed many times. The gene calls are TRBV12-3 or TRBV12-4 and TRBJ1-1; D may be TRBD1 (5 bases). The V end lost 0 bases, the J end lost 11 bases, and 10 bases lay between the germline ends. CDR3 size: 12 residues. The CDR3 region is CASSLAPQGAFF. DNA for the CDR3: TGTGCCAGCAGTTTAGCGCCGCAGGGTGCTTTCTTT.

This clonotype was detected many times. The rearrangement links TRBV6-2 or TRBV6-3 to TRBJ2-5, with unresolved D. With 2 bases removed from V and 1 base from J, the gap between germline ends came to 2 bases. CDR3 size: 12 residues. The germline gives CDR1 MNHEY, CDR2 SVGEGT. The CDR3 loop reads CASSYAQETQYF. The CDR3 coding sequence is TGTGCCAGCAGTTACGCCCAAGAGACCCAGTACTTC.

This clonotype was seen ten or more times. The chain uses TRBV12-3 or TRBV12-4 and TRBJ1-4, with TRBD1 matching 11 bases. The J segment lost 4 bases and the V segment lost 8 bases, leaving 18 bases of the junction unmatched. The CDR3 is 19 amino acids. CDR3: CASAKTKPGQGAHNEKLFF. CDR3 nucleotides: TGTGCCAGCGCAAAAACCAAACCAGGACAGGGGGCGCATAATGAAAAACTGTTTTTT.

The chain has TRBV20-1 and TRBJ1-4; 8 positions match TRBD1. The germline CDR1 and CDR2 sequences are DFQATT and SNEGSKA (reference sequence). The CDR3 runs to 14 residues. Germline trimming cut 3 bases from V and 5 bases from J; bases unmatched to any gene: 5. The CDR3 is CSASYRTGNEKLFF. DNA for the CDR3: TGCAGTGCTAGCTACAGGACAGGGAATGAAAAACTGTTTTTT.

Ten or more counts support this clonotype. This chain joins TRBV20-1 and TRBJ1-2, with D maybe TRBD1 (5 bases). CDR3 length: 12 residues. V lost 8 bases and J 2 bases, leaving 12 bases between the germline ends. Germline-derived CDR1 and CDR2 are DFQATT and SNEGSKA (reference sequence). CDR3 in amino acids: CSTDRLNYGYTF. The CDR3 DNA follows: TGCAGTACTGACAGACTGAACTATGGCTACACCTTC.

J is TRBJ1-2 and V is TRBV18, with 10 bases lining up with TRBD1. From germline, CDR1 is KGHSH and CDR2 LQKENI. The V segment lost 3 bases and the J segment 8 bases; nucleotides outside the gene matches: 12. This CDR3 is built from 16 residues. The CDR3 loop reads CASSPTETGGTEGYTF. The CDR3 DNA is TGTGCCAGCTCACCGACGGAGACAGGGGGCACGGAAGGCTACACCTTC.

This clonotype is medium-sized by share. The gene calls are TRBV20-1 and TRBJ1-2; D unclear. Trimming removed 0 bases at V and 10 bases at J, with 6 bases between. The V gene's germline CDR1 is DFQATT and CDR2 SNEGSKA (reference sequence). The CDR3 length is 10 residues. In nucleotides, the CDR3 is TGCAGTGCTAGAGATCCGAACTACACCTTC. It codes for CSARDPNYTF.